The rows below give T cell receptor beta chains drawn from one sample of a study of T cell repertoires in cytomegalovirus infection. For these TCRs, the target antigens are not known. TCRdb re-analysed the reads in MiXCR, keeping a single row per CDR3 protein. Among some 800,000 distinct CDR3 sequences listed, 29% were seen once. Sequences were derived from cultured CD8+ T cells from PBMCs, sampled from culture after CMV antigen stimulation. Receptor source: a human donor in good health (CMV status not recorded). Some clones in this sample may be carry-over from other donors' samples. CDR3s leave out the opening cysteine and the closing phenylalanine or tryptophan. Fields, in order: V gene, J gene, CDR3 protein.

v_gene: TRBV4-1
j_gene: TRBJ2-2
CDR3aa: ASSLGQGGDGELF

v_gene: TRBV12-3/TRBV12-4
j_gene: TRBJ1-2
CDR3aa: ASSLTGSDKPYGYT

v_gene: TRBV6-2/TRBV6-3
j_gene: TRBJ2-3
CDR3aa: ASSYVLDGVGLDTQY

v_gene: TRBV6-5
j_gene: TRBJ2-6
CDR3aa: ASSGPSSGVAGANVLT

v_gene: TRBV4-3
j_gene: TRBJ2-3
CDR3aa: ASSPRLVWDTQY

v_gene: TRBV6-5
j_gene: TRBJ2-5
CDR3aa: ASNLAGLQETQY

v_gene: TRBV2
j_gene: TRBJ1-1
CDR3aa: ASSEGSGGGTEAF

v_gene: TRBV7-7
j_gene: TRBJ1-1
CDR3aa: ASSLYQEGEAF

v_gene: TRBV7-6
j_gene: TRBJ1-5
CDR3aa: ASSETRTGQVDQPQH

v_gene: TRBV7-6
j_gene: TRBJ1-6
CDR3aa: ASSLTGRTGLSPLH

v_gene: TRBV24-1
j_gene: TRBJ2-3
CDR3aa: ATSDFNRAHTDTQY

v_gene: TRBV2
j_gene: TRBJ2-7
CDR3aa: ASSDYGVYYEQY

v_gene: TRBV27
j_gene: TRBJ1-2
CDR3aa: ASSLWPPPKAINYGYT

v_gene: TRBV18
j_gene: TRBJ2-5
CDR3aa: ASSLPGQGFETQY

v_gene: TRBV7-4
j_gene: TRBJ1-3
CDR3aa: AATGLSGNTIY

v_gene: TRBV2
j_gene: TRBJ1-1
CDR3aa: ASSGAGTGWYTEAF

v_gene: TRBV27
j_gene: TRBJ2-2
CDR3aa: ASYPRDGSNTGELF

v_gene: TRBV7-9
j_gene: TRBJ2-3
CDR3aa: ASSRPPLAGGMRDTQY

v_gene: TRBV19
j_gene: TRBJ1-4
CDR3aa: ASRRASNEKLF

v_gene: TRBV7-2
j_gene: TRBJ2-3
CDR3aa: ASSPEEGGITDTQY

v_gene: TRBV12-3/TRBV12-4
j_gene: TRBJ2-1
CDR3aa: ASRWNNEQF

v_gene: TRBV24-1
j_gene: TRBJ2-3
CDR3aa: ATASRRAPDTQY

v_gene: TRBV7-9
j_gene: TRBJ1-5
CDR3aa: ASRGDDSNQPQH

v_gene: TRBV9
j_gene: TRBJ2-6
CDR3aa: ASSVERDISGANVLT

v_gene: TRBV7-9
j_gene: TRBJ2-1
CDR3aa: ASSSRLARNNEQF

v_gene: TRBV7-2
j_gene: TRBJ2-3
CDR3aa: ASSLAHGGSTDTQY

v_gene: TRBV7-8
j_gene: TRBJ1-5
CDR3aa: ASSLEQPLGQPQH

v_gene: TRBV7-8
j_gene: TRBJ2-3
CDR3aa: ASSKDRFTDTQY

v_gene: TRBV6-5
j_gene: TRBJ1-1
CDR3aa: ASSDGSMNTEAF

v_gene: TRBV6-6
j_gene: TRBJ2-3
CDR3aa: ASSGLTTYTDTQY

v_gene: TRBV7-9
j_gene: TRBJ2-2
CDR3aa: ASSPPENTGELF

v_gene: TRBV4-1
j_gene: TRBJ2-1
CDR3aa: ASSRPAGGPYNEQF

v_gene: TRBV6-5
j_gene: TRBJ2-1
CDR3aa: ASSYSNWQYNEQF

v_gene: TRBV6-6
j_gene: TRBJ1-1
CDR3aa: ASSGPRDTEAF

v_gene: TRBV19
j_gene: TRBJ2-7
CDR3aa: ASSIETGNDEQY

v_gene: TRBV6-5
j_gene: TRBJ1-2
CDR3aa: ASSYSRDSYGYT

v_gene: TRBV7-8
j_gene: TRBJ2-5
CDR3aa: ASSPGGQPETQY

v_gene: TRBV20-1
j_gene: TRBJ1-2
CDR3aa: SAWQGVSYGYT

v_gene: TRBV7-9
j_gene: TRBJ2-3
CDR3aa: ASSLETGGADTQY

v_gene: TRBV4-3
j_gene: TRBJ1-2
CDR3aa: ASSQDKIGPTMTLSYYGYT

v_gene: TRBV6-8
j_gene: TRBJ2-7
CDR3aa: ASRLGGTYEQY

v_gene: TRBV4-1
j_gene: TRBJ1-3
CDR3aa: ASSHAMGSGNTIY

v_gene: TRBV4-3
j_gene: TRBJ2-2
CDR3aa: ASSRTDTFTGELF

v_gene: TRBV6-1
j_gene: TRBJ2-1
CDR3aa: ASSEFYRGKYNEQF

v_gene: TRBV3-1
j_gene: TRBJ2-3
CDR3aa: ASSSRGSADTQY

v_gene: TRBV7-6
j_gene: TRBJ1-4
CDR3aa: ASSLGPVIDEKLF

v_gene: TRBV19
j_gene: TRBJ1-3
CDR3aa: ASSIGGSSIY

v_gene: TRBV10-3
j_gene: TRBJ2-2
CDR3aa: AIKMNPSKGASGEFTGELF

v_gene: TRBV6-5
j_gene: TRBJ2-1
CDR3aa: ASSLSLSYNEQF

v_gene: TRBV6-5
j_gene: TRBJ1-2
CDR3aa: ASSGTGSSGYT

v_gene: TRBV10-3
j_gene: TRBJ2-3
CDR3aa: AIGTSGGTDTQY

v_gene: TRBV6-2/TRBV6-3
j_gene: TRBJ1-1
CDR3aa: ASSYSEQEAF

v_gene: TRBV7-6
j_gene: TRBJ2-5
CDR3aa: ASSPSKRQETQY

v_gene: TRBV7-8
j_gene: TRBJ2-1
CDR3aa: ASSEDRDRGDEQF

v_gene: TRBV12-3/TRBV12-4
j_gene: TRBJ2-3
CDR3aa: ASSTQVPGVTDTQY

v_gene: TRBV6-6
j_gene: TRBJ1-5
CDR3aa: ASSYSWLGSNQPQH

v_gene: TRBV5-6
j_gene: TRBJ2-7
CDR3aa: ASSPGTGIHEQY